The rows below give T cell receptor beta chains drawn from one sample of a study of synovial regulatory T cells in juvenile arthritis. This table comes from immunoSEQ multiplex PCR, and its TCRdb copy is limited to in-frame clones, with some not included. Its table records 9,700 or so clones. Sequencing was carried out using Treg cells from blood. The receptors shown here come from a donor younger than 30 with juvenile idiopathic arthritis. Both conserved end residues are part of each CDR3. The size entry is marked missing in some rows and otherwise reads once, few, many or a size class.

v_gene	j_gene	abundance	CDR3aa
TRBV6-5	TRBJ1-1	-	CASSWGRMNTEAFF
TRBV27	TRBJ1-1	-	CASSRGQPNTEAFF
TRBV10-3	TRBJ1-6	-	CAISSGDSGSPLHF
TRBV6-5	TRBJ1-1	-	CASSLQGARGTEAFF
TRBV10-3	TRBJ1-1	-	CAISDNKEAFF
TRBV5-8	TRBJ1-2	-	CASGGRGYTF
TRBV6-5	TRBJ2-1	-	CASRNGQGAYNEQFF
TRBV4-1	TRBJ2-5	-	CASSQETGSPQKAQYF
TRBV5-6	TRBJ1-1	-	CASSLSVGHTEAFF
TRBV6-5	TRBJ2-3	-	CASSYSPYPGTDTQYF
TRBV5-1	TRBJ2-3	-	CASSRDRGGDTQYF
TRBV2	TRBJ1-1	medium-sized	CASSPVGTEAFF
TRBV28	TRBJ1-2	-	CASNYDTGRLFGYTF
TRBV5-6	TRBJ1-2	-	CASSLEGYGYTF
TRBV4-3	TRBJ2-7	-	CASSPTGTALYEQYF
TRBV5-5	TRBJ2-3	medium-sized	CASSLAGLAGGTDTQYF
TRBV5-1	TRBJ1-1	-	CASSLKQGEAFF
TRBV4-1	TRBJ2-7	-	CASSQDGQESYEQYF
TRBV4-3	TRBJ1-1	-	CASSQVLEGGAEAFF
TRBV28	TRBJ2-5	-	CATIQGWGETQYF
TRBV15	TRBJ2-3	-	CATSRGTGPTDTQYF
TRBV28	TRBJ1-5	-	CASGQGRGQPQHF
TRBV7-9	TRBJ1-4	-	CASSPGQGWKLFF
TRBV29-1	TRBJ1-1	-	CSAETVMNTEAFF
TRBV20-1	TRBJ1-1	-	CSAPSRGEAFF
TRBV25-1	TRBJ1-1	-	CASEVGTTEAFF
TRBV30	TRBJ1-1	-	CAWGGGLVGTEAFF
TRBV29-1	TRBJ1-1	-	CSVEGGGPEAFF
TRBV28	TRBJ1-2	-	CASSLLNSPSGYYGYTF
TRBV29-1	TRBJ1-2	-	CSVEKVQGAGGYTF
TRBV7-2	TRBJ1-5	-	CASSASGGEPQHF
TRBV5-1	TRBJ1-1	-	CASSGRDSKYEAFF
TRBV7-9	TRBJ1-3	-	CAGLHISGNTIYF
TRBV5-1	TRBJ2-7	-	CASSLALQEGTTSYEQYF
TRBV28	TRBJ1-2	-	CASSSDSQPTNGYTF
TRBV28	TRBJ1-2	-	CASRVQGLSSGYTF
TRBV6-5	TRBJ1-6	-	CASSYFGDRDNSPLHF
TRBV5-1	TRBJ1-6	-	CASTPDIQGSPLHF
TRBV7-6	TRBJ2-7	-	CASSVGPGRDYEQYF
TRBV7-9	TRBJ1-1	-	CASSLARYLNTEAFF
TRBV6-7	TRBJ1-2	-	CASSYSRGGHYGYTF
TRBV14	TRBJ2-5	-	CASSLYAGLQIQETQYF
TRBV11-2	TRBJ2-7	-	CASSPAGNEQYF
TRBV10-3	TRBJ1-4	medium-sized	CAISERDRGNEKLFF
TRBV2	TRBJ2-5	-	CASSEGQGASRETQYF
TRBV4-1	TRBJ1-2	-	CASSPGTSNYGYTF
TRBV7-9	TRBJ2-3	-	CASRRLAGDTQYF
TRBV15	TRBJ2-3	-	CATSSADRTSTDTQYF
TRBV2	TRBJ1-5	-	CASRKEGNQPQHF
TRBV11-3	TRBJ1-1	-	CASSLVGGHTEAFF
TRBV19	TRBJ1-1	-	CASADRGTRGIGAFF
TRBV5-6	TRBJ1-1	-	CASSLFGSGGNTEAFF
TRBV6-5	TRBJ2-7	-	CATRLLGGYEQYF
TRBV4-1	TRBJ1-2	-	CASSPQDLTGSPNYGYTF
TRBV6-1	TRBJ2-1	-	CASSEELYNEQFF